This T cell receptor (beta chain) was identified in a study of cytomegalovirus exposure and HLA in healthy donors. Regarding this clone: Its target is not known.

Trimming pared 4 bases from V and 3 bases from J, leaving 15 bases between. This CDR3 is 15 amino acids long. The V gene's germline CDR1 is SGHTA and CDR2 FQGTGA. Every donor was a healthy person donating bone marrow. Study-level points and caveats: Most CMV-associated TCR beta chains were later found to appear HLA-restricted. Further analysis was carried out later, and it showed several of the most significant clusters appearing linked to common viral pathogens.

Vbeta (60) and Jbeta (13) primers were used in the PCR. This table comes from immunoSEQ multiplex PCR, and its TCRdb copy is limited to in-frame clones, with some not included. The sample lists 85,000 to 90,000 clones, more than 80% occurring once. The source material was PBMCs. This chain joins TRBV7-3 and TRBJ1-2; D is possibly TRBD1 (5 bases). The clonotype originates from a man between 18 and 29 years old in good health and CMV-seronegative. The CDR3 DNA reads as TGTGCCAGCAGCTCGGGCTTGGGGGGGGACTATGGCTACACCTTC. Its protein product is CASSSGLGGDYGYTF.